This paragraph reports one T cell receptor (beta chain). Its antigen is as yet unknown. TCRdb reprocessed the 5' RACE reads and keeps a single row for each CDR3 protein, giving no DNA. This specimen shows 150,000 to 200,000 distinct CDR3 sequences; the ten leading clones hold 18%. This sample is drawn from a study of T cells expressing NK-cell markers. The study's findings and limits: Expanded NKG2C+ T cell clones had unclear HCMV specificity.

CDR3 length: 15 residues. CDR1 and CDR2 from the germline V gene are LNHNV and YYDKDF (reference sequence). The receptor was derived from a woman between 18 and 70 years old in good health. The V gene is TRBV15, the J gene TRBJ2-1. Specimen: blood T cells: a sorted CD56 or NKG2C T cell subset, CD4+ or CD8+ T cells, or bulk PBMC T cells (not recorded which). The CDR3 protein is CATSRQFTSYNEQFF.